This T cell receptor beta chain derives from a study of T cells in Graves' hyperthyroidism and ophthalmopathy (dated by TCRdb to about 2019). About the study as a whole: Peripheral blood samples were taken at the time of initial diagnosis, prior to any treatment. The paper reports TCR Vbeta CDR3 sequencing of some 140 peripheral blood samples: around 45 ophthalmopathy, approximately 74 hyperthyroidism and 17 progressor patients. Prospective prediction of ophthalmopathy was tested in an independent validation cohort of 18 to 20 hyperthyroidism patients and some 17 patients who later progressed to ophthalmopathy. The 75 to 100 discovery patients were randomly divided into training and test sets at a 7:3 ratio. A discovery cohort of about 96 patients, approximately 45 with Graves' ophthalmopathy and about 58 with stable Graves' hyperthyroidism, was used to find distinguishing TCR V-J signatures. Thyroid tissue and blood T-cell repertoires from roughly 6 Graves' hyperthyroidism patients were also compared in the study. Once sampling was done, hyperthyroidism patients were given methimazole at a starting dose of 30 mg daily, whereas ophthalmopathy patients were given high-dose intravenous methylprednisolone.

The table lists this clonotype with many counts. The clone's antigen remains unknown. Per-base qualities were not stored, and no clone one base away is much larger. Measured from the cysteine to the phenylalanine, the CDR3 is 14 residues long. Of all the DNA, just the CDR3 is kept, 42 bases in frame from base 1. The trim is 5 bases for V and 4 bases for J, with a gap of 11 bases between the germline ends. CDR1 and CDR2, per the germline V gene, are MNHNS and SASEGT. In the ophthalmopathy patients, disease was moderately to severely active, with a Clinical Activity Score of 3 or more, a NOSPECS grade of 4 or more, and a duration of less than 3 months. The study excluded patients with uncontrolled infections, other autoimmune diseases, pregnancy or lactation. Diagnoses were based on clinical symptoms, serum thyroxine and TRAb, thyroid ultrasound and orbital computed tomography. PBMCs were isolated from 7.5 to 10 ml of fresh peripheral blood by Ficoll-Paque density gradient centrifugation. Trizol reagent was used to extract total RNA, and RNA quality was then checked on an Agilent 2100 Bioanalyzer.

TCR beta CDR3 regions were amplified from RNA transcripts. The TCR CDR3 was subjected to a first round of RT-PCR using the HTBI primer set and the Qiagen OneStep RT-PCR kit. The libraries were constructed in a second round of multiplex PCR and then size-selected and purified. Sequencing of the libraries was done on an Illumina HiSeq2000 using paired-end 100 bp reads. From the authors' description of their analysis: SOAPnuke was used to process the raw data, with reads discarded if the reads contained adapters or uncalled bases, had a mean Phred below 15, or lacked an exact constant-primer or identifier match. High-quality paired reads were merged with COPE v1.2.5, and unique nucleotide sequences were defined as clonotypes. MiTCR v1.1 was used to align clonotypes to the IMGT TRBV, TRBD and TRBJ reference segments. Only V-J combinations with frequency above 0.0001, covering 98% to 99.2% of repertoires, were analysed. The TCS score was defined as F50 (clonal expansion) divided by E x V (chaos), with BLOSUM62-based TCRdist calculated between CDR3 peptides within each V-J. Welch's t-statistics and random forest reduced around 550 V-J features to 13, which were used in a naive Bayes classifier (R e1071). TCRdb redid the processing of the public reads, applying fastp at Q25 and MiXCR, and retained in-frame beta chains. Every entry covers one CDR3 protein and lists the most common genes and DNA from its rows. The V and J calls and clone size come from TCRdb's table, not from the authors' own analysis. Recorded for this sample are about 590,000 distinct CDR3 sequences; 14% of them occurred a single time. 6.5% to 9% of the sample is taken by the ten largest.

The full study reports these points: Sample size was not statistically predetermined, and blinding of investigators to group allocation was not performed. Most expanded thyroid clonotypes (frequency above 0.001) were also detected in blood, a finding suggesting that blood repertoires may reflect thyroid immune responses. A model built on a 13 V-J signature distinguished ophthalmopathy from stable hyperthyroidism, reaching 87.88% sensitivity and about 81% specificity in cross-validation and 80%/75% in testing. During validation, the model predicted progression to ophthalmopathy a median of approximately 6 months ahead of onset, with almost 71% sensitivity and around 73% specificity.

This TCR was sampled from a young woman with Graves' ophthalmopathy. The sequence joins TRBV6-1 to TRBJ1-4; a tentative D call is TRBD1 (5 bases match). The sequencing input was blood. The bases are TGTGCCAGCAGTCCAGGGATCCATAATGAAAAACTGTTTTTT. Its translation is CASSPGIHNEKLFF.